Sequencing of this T cell receptor beta chain was carried out in a study of T cell responses to AZD1222 COVID-19 vaccine. Concerning this clone: The target antigen is unknown.

Study outcomes and limitations: Just a handful of AZD1222 recipients tested seropositive at baseline. Dominant CD4 TCR responses targeted spike regions 160-218 and 743-854.

Assay: immunoSEQ multiplex PCR; the TCRdb copy retains only in-frame clones and omits some. Of fewer than 200,000 clones listed, roughly 92% are singletons. The source material was peripheral blood, sampled on day 0 of AZD1222 vaccination. This TCR was sampled from an adult in good health.

The CDR3, as DNA: TGTGCCATCAGGGGTACAGGGTTGAACACTGAAGCTTTCTTT. Its protein product is CAIRGTGLNTEAFF. V usage is TRBV10-3 and J usage is TRBJ1-1, with D possibly TRBD1 on 6 matching bases. Germline-derived CDR1 and CDR2 are ENHRY and SYGVKD. V dropped 6 bases and J dropped 0 bases, with 11 bases sitting between them. This CDR3 has 14 amino acids.